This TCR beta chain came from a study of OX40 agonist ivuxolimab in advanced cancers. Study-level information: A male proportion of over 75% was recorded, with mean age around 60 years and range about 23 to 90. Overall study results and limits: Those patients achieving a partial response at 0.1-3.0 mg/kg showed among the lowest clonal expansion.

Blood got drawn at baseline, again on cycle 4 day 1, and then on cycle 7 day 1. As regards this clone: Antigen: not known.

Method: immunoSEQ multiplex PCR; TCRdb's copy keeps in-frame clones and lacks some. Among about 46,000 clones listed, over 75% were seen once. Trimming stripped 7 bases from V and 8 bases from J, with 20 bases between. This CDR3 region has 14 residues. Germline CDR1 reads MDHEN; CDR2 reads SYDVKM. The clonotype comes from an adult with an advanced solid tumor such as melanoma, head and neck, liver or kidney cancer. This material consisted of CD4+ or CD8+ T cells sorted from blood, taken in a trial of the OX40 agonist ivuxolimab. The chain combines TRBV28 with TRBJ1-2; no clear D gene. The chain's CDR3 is CASTPGFLFKGYTF. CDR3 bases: TGTGCCAGCACCCCTGGGTTCCTGTTTAAAGGCTACACCTTC.